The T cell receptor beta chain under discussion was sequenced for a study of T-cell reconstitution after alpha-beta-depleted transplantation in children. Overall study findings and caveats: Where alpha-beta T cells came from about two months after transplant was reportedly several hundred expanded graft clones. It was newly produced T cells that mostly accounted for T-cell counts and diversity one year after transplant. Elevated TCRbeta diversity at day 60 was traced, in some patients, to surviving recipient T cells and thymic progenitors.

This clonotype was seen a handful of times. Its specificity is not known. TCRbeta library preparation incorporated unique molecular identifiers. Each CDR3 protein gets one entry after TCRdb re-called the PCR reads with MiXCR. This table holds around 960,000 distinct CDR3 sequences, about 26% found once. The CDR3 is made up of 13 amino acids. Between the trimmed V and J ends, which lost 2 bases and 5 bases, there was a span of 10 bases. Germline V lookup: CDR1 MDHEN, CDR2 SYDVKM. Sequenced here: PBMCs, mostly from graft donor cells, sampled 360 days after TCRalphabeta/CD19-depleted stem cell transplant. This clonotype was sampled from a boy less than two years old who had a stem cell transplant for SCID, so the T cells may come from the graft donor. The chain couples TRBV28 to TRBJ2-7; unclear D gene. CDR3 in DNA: TGTGCCAGCAGTTTAAAGCTGGGGAACGAGCAGTACTTC. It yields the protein CASSLKLGNEQYF.